Below are 9 T cell receptor beta chains sequenced from a single sample in a study of cytomegalovirus exposure and HLA in healthy donors. With 60 Vbeta and 13 Jbeta primers, the PCR was carried out. Assay used: immunoSEQ multiplex PCR; TCRdb lists only in-frame clones, some missing. The data contain tens of thousands of clones, approximately 61% of them singletons. Sequencing input: PBMCs. The receptors stem from a woman aged 45 to 65 in good health and CMV-seropositive.

The rearrangement joins TRBV4-1 to TRBJ2-1, with 7 bases lining up with TRBD2. J gave up 6 bases and V 3 bases, and 5 bases lay outside the gene matches. The CDR3 is 14 amino acids. Germline CDR1 MGHRA, CDR2 YSYEKL. CDR3 in amino acids: CASSHPAGINEQFF. The CDR3 DNA reads TGCGCCAGCAGCCACCCAGCGGGGATCAATGAGCAGTTCTTC.

The genes are TRBV6-5 and TRBJ1-6, with a possible D match to TRBD1 (6 bases). CDR1 and CDR2 from the germline V gene are MNHEY and SVGAGI. This CDR3 spans 14 amino acids. V was trimmed by 1 base and J by 8 bases, leaving 9 bases between them. The CDR3 sequence: CASSYWGLDSPLHF. DNA of the CDR3: TGTGCCAGCAGTTACTGGGGGCTTGATTCACCCCTCCACTTT.

V is TRBV7-9 and J is TRBJ1-1; no clear D. Germline assignment: CDR1 SEHNR and CDR2 FQNEAQ (reference sequence). The V gene lost 3 bases and the J gene lost 11 bases, with 13 bases spanning the gap. This CDR3 has 12 amino acids. The CDR3 nucleotides read TGTGCCAGCAGCTTTGATAGCCCACGGGCTTTCTTT. This encodes CASSFDSPRAFF.

The chain is built from TRBV6-6 and TRBJ2-3; TRBD2 matches at 11 bases. V dropped 6 bases and J dropped 2; count of bases not matched to a gene: 4. This CDR3 is built from 15 residues. In germline, CDR1 is MNHNY, CDR2 SVGAGI (reference sequence). The chain's CDR3 is CASSISGGVTDTQYF. The CDR3 nucleotides read TGTGCCAGCAGCATTAGCGGGGGGGTCACAGATACGCAGTATTTT.

This clone was counted a single time. The V call is TRBV7-9, the J call TRBJ1-6; D gene uncertain. There are 13 residues in the CDR3. Trimming removed 2 bases from V and 5 bases from J, with 4 bases in between. Germline loops: CDR1 SEHNR, CDR2 FQNEAQ (reference sequence). The CDR3 region is CASSLPDNSPLHF. The DNA of the CDR3 is TGTGCCAGCAGCTTACCAGATAATTCACCCCTCCACTTT.

This chain links TRBV6-5 with TRBJ1-2; 8 nucleotides align to TRBD1. Looked up from germline, CDR1 is MNHEY and CDR2 is SVGAGI. CDR3 length: 15 amino acids. Trimming took 0 bases from V and 7 from J; bases not matched to a gene: 7. The DNA of the CDR3 is TGTGCCAGCAGTTACTCGGTGCAGGGGGCTGGTGGCTACACCTTC. Amino acids: CASSYSVQGAGGYTF.

The chain is built from TRBV18 and TRBJ1-5; D is perhaps TRBD1 (5 bases). This CDR3 region has 15 residues. Germline V gene lookup returns CDR1 KGHSH and CDR2 LQKENI. V gave up 3 bases and J gave up 7 bases, with 16 bases separating them. The CDR3 protein is CASSPKVGAGQPQHF. DNA for the CDR3: TGTGCCAGCTCACCGAAGGTTGGGGCGGGACAGCCCCAGCATTTT.

The J gene is TRBJ2-2, the V gene TRBV4-1; 11 bases agree with TRBD2. The CDR3 contains 17 residues. The germline V gene encodes CDR1 MGHRA and CDR2 YSYEKL. V lost 1 base to trimming and J lost 7 bases; unmatched junction nucleotides: 8. The CDR3 region has the DNA TGCGCCAGCAGCCAAGCGCTTAGCGGGGGGGCCGTCGGGGAGCTGTTTTTT. Its translation: CASSQALSGGAVGELFF.

This rearrangement joins TRBV7-6 to TRBJ1-5, with 7 nucleotides matching TRBD1. The germline V gene has CDR1 SGHVS and CDR2 FNYEAQ. The CDR3 length is 16 residues. Germline trimming cut 1 base from V and 0 bases from J; bases unmatched to any gene: 3. The CDR3 sequence is CASSLGHRGSNQPQHF. CDR3 DNA sequence: TGTGCCAGCAGCTTAGGCCACAGGGGTAGCAATCAGCCCCAGCATTTT.